This section outlines one T cell receptor beta chain sequence together with its context. Its antigen is currently unknown. Treatment indicated: oral pan-JAK inhibitor, 5-10 mg twice daily. As the sequencing template, cDNA was produced by extracting RNA and reverse transcribing it. Profiled with immunoSEQ multiplex PCR; TCRdb holds only in-frame clones, not every one. The sample contains roughly 200,000 clones, around half of which appear only once. The entry originates in a study of CD8+ T cells in alopecia areata. General study findings and limits: Scalp clonality and expanded CD8+ clones among the top 100 were significantly decreased by tofacitinib. Alopecia totalis/universalis scalp especially showed more expanded CD8+ clones than normal scalp. A large proportion of expanded lesional clones were detected persisting in scalp and blood during tofacitinib.

The CDR3 contains 13 residues. V lost 8 bases and J 0 bases, leaving 11 bases between the germline ends. Germline V gene data show CDR1 as ENHRY and CDR2 as SYGVKD. This clonotype was sampled from a human donor with alopecia areata. The sample was CD8+ T cells sorted from blood, taken at week 24, from a patient treated with tofacitinib. The chain employs TRBV10-3 and TRBJ2-7, with D perhaps matching TRBD1 (6 bases). The CDR3 DNA is TGTGCCATCCGTAACAGGGACTCCTACGAGCAGTACTTC. It translates to CAIRNRDSYEQYF.